The 10 T cell receptor beta chains given below trace back to one sample, sequenced in a study of molecular identifiers for immune sequencing clone quantification. TCRdb independently ran MiXCR on the PCR reads; one entry per CDR3 protein. The sample yields 400,000 to 600,000 distinct CDR3 sequences, about 22% seen once. Sequencing used naive CD8+ T cells from blood, with Jurkat cell RNA spiked in. The subset denotes: FACS-sorted CD8+CD4-CCR7+CD45RA+ naive T cells. These TCRs come from a human donor in good health. Some libraries in this study had Jurkat cell RNA spiked in.

CDR3 sequence: CASSQSKLADSYNEQFF. CDR3 in DNA: TGCGCCAGCAGTCAATCGAAGCTAGCGGACAGCTACAATGAGCAGTTCTTC. This rearrangement joins TRBV23-1 to TRBJ2-1; TRBD2 might be the D (7 bases). TRBV23-1 is designated an ORF whose function remains uncertain. The ends were cut back, 0 bases at V and 3 bases at J, with 15 bases in the middle. CDR3 length: 17 amino acids.

The chain employs TRBV12-3 or TRBV12-4 and TRBJ2-1, with TRBD1 matching over 8 bases. The CDR3 extends over 16 amino acids. The J segment lost 5 bases and the V segment lost 4 bases, leaving 10 bases of the junction unmatched. DNA for the CDR3: TGTGCCAGCAGTTACTCAGGGGGCCACGGTAACAATGAGCAGTTCTTC. This sequence encodes CASSYSGGHGNNEQFF.

This clonotype was seen many times. The chain employs TRBV18 and TRBJ1-5; weak D call: TRBD1 (6 bases). Germline CDR1 KGHSH, CDR2 LQKENI. V lost 0 bases and J 1 base, leaving 7 bases between the germline ends. The CDR3 loop spans 15 amino acids. CDR3 region: CASSPPQGSNQPQHF. DNA for the CDR3: TGTGCCAGCTCACCACCGCAGGGGAGCAATCAGCCCCAGCATTTT.

There are many counts of this clonotype. The chain is built from TRBV20-1 and TRBJ2-7; TRBD2 agrees at 7 bases. Germline CDR1 and CDR2: DFQATT and SNEGSKA (reference sequence). The V segment lost 5 bases and the J segment 1 base; nucleotides outside the gene matches: 2. This CDR3 is 12 amino acids long. This CDR3 reads CSAGGGSYEQYF. CDR3 DNA: TGCAGTGCTGGGGGGGGATCCTACGAGCAGTACTTC.

This rearrangement joins TRBV6-6 to TRBJ1-2; 8 nucleotides align to TRBD1. The CDR3 spans 14 residues. Per germline, CDR1 MNHNY and CDR2 SVGAGI (reference sequence). Trimming removed 7 bases from V and 2 bases from J; junction bases left unmatched: 6. DNA of the CDR3: TGTGCCAGCAACTCCGACAGGGGAAACTATGGCTACACCTTC. Translating it yields CASNSDRGNYGYTF.

For the CDR3, the DNA is TGCAGCGTTGAAGAGAGTGGGGCCGGACTCTACGAGCAGTACTTC. Amino acid sequence: CSVEESGAGLYEQYF. The chain combines TRBV29-1 with TRBJ2-7; D may correspond to TRBD1 or TRBD2 (5 bases each). This CDR3 has 15 residues. V was clipped by 0 bases and J by 3 bases, with 15 bases between them. Per germline, CDR1 SQVTM and CDR2 ANQGSEA.

As for this clonotype: Germline and junction disagree at one end, which may indicate a read error. The chain carries TRBV6-2 or TRBV6-3 and TRBJ2-7; D not resolved. In germline, CDR1 is MNHEY, CDR2 SVGEGT. This CDR3 is built from 13 residues. This CDR3 reads CASSYSVGYVQYF. The CDR3 DNA is TGTGCCAGCAGTTACTCGGTGGGCTACGTGCAGTACTTC.

This clonotype was picked up many times. The rearrangement uses TRBV9 and TRBJ2-5; TRBD1 matches at 7 bases. With 3 bases clipped from V and 2 bases from J, the junction kept 7 bases outside the gene matches. The CDR3 length is 15 residues. CDR1 is SGDLS, CDR2 YYNGEE, per germline. CDR3 residues: CASSEGTVLQETQYF. For the CDR3, the DNA is TGTGCCAGCAGCGAGGGGACAGTCCTACAAGAGACCCAGTACTTC.

This clonotype occurred a few times. The rearrangement links TRBV11-2 to TRBJ2-7; D might be TRBD1 or TRBD2, each matching 6 bases. The CDR3 sequence is 15 residues long. The germline CDR1 and CDR2 sequences are SGHAT and FQNNGV. Trimming took 5 bases from V and 4 from J, leaving 18 bases between them. CDR3 residues: CASSPSPGGQYEQYF. CDR3 nucleotide sequence: TGTGCCAGCAGCCCCTCTCCTGGGGGGCAGTACGAGCAGTACTTC. Supplemented by reference TRBV11-2 and TRBJ2-7, the full variable domain reads EAGVAQSPRYKIIEKRQSVAFWCNPISGHATLYWYQQILGQGPKLLIQFQNNGVVDDSQLPKDRFSAERLKGVDSTLKIQPAKLEDSAVYLCASSPSPGGQYEQYFGPGTRLTVT.

This chain connects TRBV27 to TRBJ1-1, with TRBD1 as a possible D gene (6 bases). V was clipped by 3 bases and J by 1 base, with 12 bases between them. The CDR3 sequence is 15 residues long. Germline V gene lookup returns CDR1 MNHEY and CDR2 SMNVEV (reference sequence). CDR3 DNA sequence: TGTGCCAGCAGTTTTCTTGACAGGAGGAACACTGAAGCTTTCTTT. This translates into CASSFLDRRNTEAFF.